This entry lists 17 T cell receptor beta chains sequenced from one sample in a study of T-cell reconstitution after alpha-beta-depleted transplantation in children. A TCRbeta library incorporating unique molecular identifiers was prepared. TCRdb re-derived calls from the PCR reads in MiXCR, one entry per CDR3 protein. The sample records roughly 570,000 distinct CDR3 sequences, around 27% being singletons. Source: PBMCs, taken before TCRalphabeta/CD19-depleted stem cell transplant. These receptors all come from a boy under two years old with Wiskott-Aldrich syndrome, due to receive a stem cell transplant.

This clonotype was picked up a small number of times. V and J are TRBV7-3 and TRBJ1-6; possible D gene TRBD1, 5 bases. Per germline, CDR1 SGHTA and CDR2 FQGTGA. This CDR3 comprises 15 residues. The V end was cut by 2 bases, the J end by 4 bases, with 9 bases between. Here the CDR3 reads CASSLDSNYNSPLHF. In nucleotides, the CDR3 is TGTGCCAGCAGCTTAGACAGCAATTATAATTCACCCCTCCACTTT. Full variable domain (outside the CDR3, taken from reference TRBV7-3 and TRBJ1-6): GAGVSQTPSNKVTEKGKYVELRCDPISGHTALYWYRQSLGQGPEFLIYFQGTGAADDSGLPNDRFFAVRPEGSVSTLKIQRTERGDSAVYLCASSLDSNYNSPLHFGNGTRLTVT.

CDR3 in amino acids: CASSLQFGGGDTQYF. The CDR3 bases are TGTGCCAGCAGCTTACAGTTCGGTGGGGGAGATACGCAGTATTTT. V gene TRBV7-2 combines with J gene TRBJ2-3; D may correspond to TRBD1 or TRBD2 (5 bases each). This CDR3 comprises 15 residues. V dropped 2 bases and J dropped 5 bases, with 14 bases sitting between them. Germline V gene sequence: CDR1 SGHTA, CDR2 FQGNSA.

This clonotype was recorded a few times. This chain uses TRBV5-1 with TRBJ2-2; 7 bases are shared with TRBD2. Germline assignment: CDR1 SGHRS and CDR2 YFSETQ. The CDR3 is 14 residues long. The trim removed 4 bases at V and 6 bases at J, leaving 6 bases unmatched. In DNA, the CDR3 is TGCGCCAGCAGCCTCGACGGGGGGTCCGGGGAGCTGTTTTTT. Amino acids: CASSLDGGSGELFF.

This clonotype was seen a few times. The J gene is TRBJ1-2, the V gene TRBV7-3; weak D call: TRBD1 (5 bases). The V end was cut by 1 base, the J end by 6 bases, with 15 bases between. The germline V gene has CDR1 SGHTA and CDR2 FQGTGA. This CDR3 is 15 amino acids long. CDR3: CASSLIPYLGDGYTF. The CDR3 DNA sequence: TGTGCCAGCAGCTTAATTCCCTACCTAGGGGATGGCTACACCTTC.

This clonotype was detected only a few times. The chain combines TRBV4-1 with TRBJ1-1; D ambiguous. The V end was cut by 0 bases, the J end by 0 bases, with 11 bases between. Germline V CDR1 and CDR2: MGHRA, YSYEKL. The CDR3 sequence is 16 residues long. As DNA, the CDR3 is TGCGCCAGCAGCCAAGATGCCGGAGACCTGAACACTGAAGCTTTCTTT. Translation gives CASSQDAGDLNTEAFF.

This clonotype has a handful of counts. The gene calls are TRBV20-1 and TRBJ2-7, with D unresolved. Germline V lookup: CDR1 DFQATT, CDR2 SNEGSKA (reference sequence). The CDR3 loop spans 14 amino acids. The V end lost 0 bases, the J end lost 2 bases, and 11 bases lay between the germline ends. The CDR3 loop reads CSARDVRYTYEQYF. CDR3 coding DNA: TGCAGTGCTAGAGATGTGCGGTACACCTACGAGCAGTACTTC.

This clonotype was found a few times. The rearrangement links TRBV5-1 to TRBJ2-7; 7 bases are shared with TRBD2. The CDR3 covers 14 residues. The V gene's germline CDR1 is SGHRS and CDR2 YFSETQ. V shed 1 base, J shed 5 bases, and the junction held 6 bases outside the gene matches. CDR3 sequence (DNA): TGCGCCAGCAGCTTGAGGCGGGGGTCGGACGAGCAGTACTTC. The encoded protein is CASSLRRGSDEQYF.

The rearrangement joins TRBV5-1 to TRBJ1-6; no definite D call. CDR1 is SGHRS, CDR2 YFSETQ, per germline. The CDR3 runs to 15 residues. V dropped 1 base and J dropped 10 bases, with 15 bases sitting between them. CDR3 loop: CASSLSDSRKSPLHF. The DNA for the CDR3 is TGCGCCAGCAGCTTGTCCGACTCCCGAAAATCACCCCTCCACTTT.

J is TRBJ2-7 and V is TRBV11-2; D perhaps matches TRBD1 (5 bases). This CDR3 region has 15 residues. Germline V gives CDR1 SGHAT, CDR2 FQNNGV. Trimming stripped 0 bases from V and 5 bases from J, with 14 bases between. CDR3 in amino acids: CASSLESWGNHEQYF. DNA for the CDR3: TGTGCCAGCAGCTTAGAGTCTTGGGGCAATCACGAGCAGTACTTC.

The rearrangement links TRBV12-3 or TRBV12-4 to TRBJ1-6; D is perhaps TRBD1 (6 bases). The CDR3 length is 13 residues. V was shortened by 6 bases and J by 6 bases, with 9 bases between the two germline ends. In DNA form, the CDR3 reads TGTGCCAGCAGCTGGACAGCTAATTCACCCCTCCACTTT. Translated, it gives CASSWTANSPLHF.

V usage is TRBV5-1 and J usage is TRBJ2-1, with D unresolved. The V end was cut by 0 bases, the J end by 0 bases, with 7 bases between. CDR3 length: 15 residues. The germline gives CDR1 SGHRS, CDR2 YFSETQ. CDR3 in amino acids: CASSLALLSYNEQFF. DNA for the CDR3: TGCGCCAGCAGCTTGGCCCTTCTCTCCTACAATGAGCAGTTCTTC.

In nucleotides, the CDR3 is TGCAGTGCTCAAGACAGGGGGCTCACCGGGGAGCTGTTTTTT. Its protein product is CSAQDRGLTGELFF. The rearrangement links TRBV20-1 to TRBJ2-2; 10 bases are a match to TRBD1. Per germline, CDR1 DFQATT and CDR2 SNEGSKA (reference sequence). Trimming at V came to 5 bases and at J to 4 bases, leaving 4 bases not matched to a gene. This CDR3 spans 14 amino acids.

This clonotype was observed a handful of times. V and J are TRBV5-6 and TRBJ2-4; tentatively, D is TRBD1 or TRBD2 (5 bases each). The V gene lost 6 bases and the J gene lost 0 bases, with 16 bases spanning the gap. The CDR3 spans 16 residues. Germline assignment: CDR1 SGHDT and CDR2 YYEEEE. CDR3 in DNA: TGTGCCAGCAAGAGACGGGACGCACTAGCCAAAAACATTCAGTACTTC. Translation: CASKRRDALAKNIQYF.

This clonotype has only a few counts. The junction and the germline gene differ at one end; a read error may be behind it. This chain uses TRBV5-6 with TRBJ2-1; 11 bases map to TRBD2. The CDR3 covers 12 residues. CDR1 and CDR2 (germline): SGHDT, YYEEEE. The CDR3 coding sequence is TGTGCCAGCAGCTTGGTAGCGGGAGGGCCGATCTTC. Protein: CASSLVAGGPIF.

The chain employs TRBV5-1 and TRBJ2-1, with 13 nucleotides matching TRBD2. The germline gives CDR1 SGHRS, CDR2 YFSETQ. The CDR3 runs 17 residues. J lost 6 bases, V lost 4 bases, and 10 bases had no gene match. The CDR3 DNA is TGCGCCAGCAGCCCGGGGACTAGCGGGACCCGTTCCAATGAGCAGTTCTTC. Its protein product is CASSPGTSGTRSNEQFF.

This clonotype was seen more than once but under ten times. The chain is built from TRBV10-3 and TRBJ2-2; 11 bases are a match to TRBD2. The germline V gene encodes CDR1 ENHRY and CDR2 SYGVKD. The J segment lost 3 bases and the V segment lost 0 bases, leaving 3 bases of the junction unmatched. The CDR3 is made up of 17 amino acids. This CDR3 is CAISESELAGDTGELFF. The CDR3 coding sequence is TGTGCCATCAGTGAGTCGGAACTAGCGGGAGACACCGGGGAGCTGTTTTTT.

This clonotype was seen only a few times. The chain uses TRBV24-1 and TRBJ2-3; 11 bases are shared with TRBD2. Trimming cost V 10 bases and J 5 bases; bases outside gene matches: 4. The CDR3 runs 13 residues. In germline, CDR1 is KGHDR, CDR2 SFDVKD. The CDR3 coding sequence is TGTGCCACGGCACTAGCGGGAGAAGATACGCAGTATTTT. The encoded protein is CATALAGEDTQYF.